The rows below give T cell receptor beta chains drawn from one sample of a study of technical replicates of blood from a few donors. Some clones are missing from TCRdb's copy, which holds only in-frame ones; the method was immunoSEQ multiplex PCR. The sample carries around 50,000 clones, roughly 95% recorded once. The sequencing sample was made of T cells isolated from PBMCs. The receptors stem from a human donor in good health. Each CDR3 is given without its conserved first and last residue.

v_gene: TRBV2
CDR3aa: ASSVDRQNYGYT

v_gene: TRBV4-3
CDR3aa: ASSQGSYNEQF

v_gene: TRBV5-6
CDR3aa: ASSSMGSGAYNEQF

v_gene: TRBV6-1
CDR3aa: ASSEARLRGKTLGAF

v_gene: TRBV25-1
CDR3aa: ASSTAGGYT

v_gene: TRBV9
CDR3aa: ASSEQGSYGYT

v_gene: TRBV6-6
CDR3aa: ASSYSDSASYEQY

v_gene: TRBV6-6
CDR3aa: ASSYSEAGEQY

v_gene: TRBV5-6
CDR3aa: ASSLVGTWNYGYT

v_gene: TRBV18
CDR3aa: ASSVGQGNTGELF

v_gene: TRBV10-3
CDR3aa: AITSGLADNEQF

v_gene: TRBV5-6
CDR3aa: ASIPNLGRSYGYT

v_gene: TRBV7-3
CDR3aa: ASSVQGNTEAF

v_gene: TRBV19
CDR3aa: ASSSRTSGRSGETQY

v_gene: TRBV19
CDR3aa: ASSRGVYGYT

v_gene: TRBV5-1
CDR3aa: ASSLVSSGDGEQF

v_gene: TRBV7-9
CDR3aa: ASSFARGNSGANVLT

v_gene: TRBV6-1
CDR3aa: ATREGLNTGELF

v_gene: TRBV5-1
CDR3aa: ASSLAGQSNQPQH

v_gene: TRBV6-5
CDR3aa: ASSFDRRGLREQY

v_gene: TRBV5-1
CDR3aa: ASSLSLAGIGETQY

v_gene: TRBV14
CDR3aa: ASSQGQGAGGPYEQY

v_gene: TRBV7-3
CDR3aa: ASSGTSERYTQY

v_gene: TRBV28
CDR3aa: ASSSPGQGLGKLF

v_gene: TRBV6-5
CDR3aa: ASGLSSYEQY